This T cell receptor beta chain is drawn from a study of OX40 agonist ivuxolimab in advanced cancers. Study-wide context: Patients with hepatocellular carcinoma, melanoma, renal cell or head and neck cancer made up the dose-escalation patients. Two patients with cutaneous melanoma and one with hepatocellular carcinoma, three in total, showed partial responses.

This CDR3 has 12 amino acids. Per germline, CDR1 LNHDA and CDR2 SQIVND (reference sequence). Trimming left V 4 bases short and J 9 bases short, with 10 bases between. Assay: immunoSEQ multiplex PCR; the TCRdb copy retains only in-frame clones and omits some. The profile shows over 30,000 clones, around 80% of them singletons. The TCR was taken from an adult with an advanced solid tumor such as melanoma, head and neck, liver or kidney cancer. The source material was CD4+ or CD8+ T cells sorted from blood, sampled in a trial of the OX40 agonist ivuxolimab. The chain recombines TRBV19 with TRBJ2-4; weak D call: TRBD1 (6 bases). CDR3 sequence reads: CASSKLQGIQYF. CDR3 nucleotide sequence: TGTGCCAGTAGTAAATTACAGGGCATTCAGTACTTC.